These 27 T cell receptor beta chains share one sample of origin, sequenced in a study of T-cell memory formation after mild COVID-19. MiXCR, applied by TCRdb to the 5' RACE reads, yields one record per CDR3 protein. The table has about half a million distinct CDR3 sequences, roughly 20% seen once. Sequencing was carried out using PBMCs or a T cell subset sorted from them (not recorded which). These receptors were obtained from an adult woman who had mild COVID-19 (a few samples of this study predate the infection). Cell type and time point are not known.

This clonotype was found a few times. The chain has TRBV6-1 and TRBJ1-2; D remains unclear. The CDR3 contains 17 residues. The germline CDR1 and CDR2 sequences are MNHNS and SASEGT. The V end lost 1 base, the J end lost 2 bases, and 17 bases lay between the germline ends. The CDR3 DNA sequence: TGTGCCAGCAGTGAAGAATTGGGGTTTGTTACCAACTATGGCTACACCTTC. It yields the protein CASSEELGFVTNYGYTF.

The J gene is TRBJ2-5, the V gene TRBV9; 8 bases align to TRBD1. Looked up from germline, CDR1 is SGDLS and CDR2 is YYNGEE. Unmatched junction bases numbered 1, after V lost 0 bases and J lost 0 bases. This CDR3 region has 15 residues. For the CDR3, the DNA is TGTGCCAGCAGCGTAGGGGGACAGGACCAAGAGACCCAGTACTTC. Encoded protein: CASSVGGQDQETQYF.

In this sample, this clonotype turned up a few times. The rearrangement links TRBV11-3 to TRBJ2-1; the match to TRBD1 covers 7 bases. J gave up 10 bases and V 5 bases, and 29 bases lay outside the gene matches. The V gene's germline CDR1 is SGHNT and CDR2 YENEEA. There are 20 residues in the CDR3. The chain's CDR3 is CASSAGYSFVRDSELGEQFF. The DNA of the CDR3 is TGTGCCAGCAGCGCCGGTTACTCTTTCGTCCGGGACAGCGAGTTAGGGGAGCAGTTCTTC.

This clonotype was picked up a small number of times. V is TRBV15 and J is TRBJ2-1; TRBD2 is a possible D gene (7 bases). The length of the CDR3 is 13 residues. The V gene lost 8 bases and the J gene lost 4 bases, with 12 bases spanning the gap. Germline values: CDR1 LNHNV, CDR2 YYDKDF (reference sequence). The CDR3 protein is CATLRGGYNEQFF. For the CDR3, the DNA is TGTGCCACCCTGAGGGGGGGTTACAATGAGCAGTTCTTC.

This clonotype was counted a few times. The chain couples TRBV6-4 to TRBJ2-1, with 11 bases that match TRBD2. The junction had 13 bases not matched to a gene; V was cut back by 9 bases and J by 9 bases. Per germline, CDR1 MRHNA and CDR2 SNTAGT. CDR3 size: 15 residues. This CDR3 reads CASSGSLAGAAEQFF. The DNA of the CDR3 is TGTGCCAGTTCAGGCTCACTAGCGGGAGCGGCTGAGCAGTTCTTC.

This clonotype was counted between two and nine times. This rearrangement joins TRBV7-8 to TRBJ1-2, with 9 bases matching TRBD1. The CDR3 loop spans 18 amino acids. Trimming took 5 bases from V and 4 from J; bases not matched to a gene: 17. Germline-derived CDR1 and CDR2 are SGHVS and FQNEAQ. The CDR3 sequence: CASSDTPGTGTSSYGYTF. In DNA, the CDR3 is TGTGCCAGCAGCGATACTCCCGGGACAGGGACTTCAAGCTATGGCTACACCTTC.

This chain joins TRBV12-3 or TRBV12-4 and TRBJ2-7, with TRBD2 as a possible D gene (7 bases). Trimming cost V 3 bases and J 4 bases, with 19 bases left between them. The CDR3 totals 16 residues. The CDR3 region is CASSLAISGTSYEQYF. The CDR3 DNA reads TGTGCCAGCAGTTTGGCGATCAGCGGGACAAGTTACGAGCAGTACTTC.

The gene calls are TRBV12-3 or TRBV12-4 and TRBJ1-2, with 9 bases fitting TRBD1. CDR3 size: 12 residues. V shed 8 bases, J shed 7 bases, and the junction held 5 bases outside the gene matches. The CDR3 coding sequence is TGTGCCAGCCTACAGGGGGCGCTTGGCTACACCTTC. Protein: CASLQGALGYTF.

This clonotype was observed a handful of times. The chain carries TRBV4-2 and TRBJ1-2; weak D call: TRBD1 (6 bases). CDR1 LGHNA and CDR2 YNFKEQ come from the germline V gene. V was cut by 4 bases and J by 2 bases, with 14 bases left in between. The CDR3 runs 15 residues. The DNA for the CDR3 is TGTGCCAGCAGCCCCGACCGGGACAACAACTATGGCTACACCTTC. Translation: CASSPDRDNNYGYTF.

This clonotype was observed a few times. The rearrangement uses TRBV23-1 and TRBJ1-2; a weak D match, TRBD1 (6 bases). TRBV23-1 is labeled an ORF, and its function is uncertain. The length of the CDR3 is 15 residues. V was cut by 7 bases and J by 4 bases, with 19 bases left in between. The CDR3 nucleotides are TGCGCCAGCAAGCACGGACAGTGCCCTACCTATGGCTACACCTTC. It yields the protein CASKHGQCPTYGYTF.

The chain employs TRBV18 and TRBJ1-1; no clear D gene. Germline V gives CDR1 KGHSH, CDR2 LQKENI. V lost 2 bases to trimming and J lost 0 bases, with 7 bases between them. The CDR3 totals 14 residues. The CDR3 region is CASSPFGVNTEAFF. The CDR3 nucleotides are TGTGCCAGCTCACCATTCGGGGTGAACACTGAAGCTTTCTTT.

The chain recombines TRBV7-9 with TRBJ1-1; D perhaps matches TRBD1 (5 bases). Trimming removed 3 bases at V and 5 bases at J, with 10 bases between. The CDR3 runs 13 residues. Germline values: CDR1 SEHNR, CDR2 FQNEAQ (reference sequence). CDR3 in amino acids: CASSFGGETEAFF. DNA of the CDR3: TGTGCCAGCAGCTTTGGGGGGGAGACTGAAGCTTTCTTT.

The chain links TRBV6-5 to TRBJ2-1; D ambiguous. The CDR3 covers 12 residues. Trimming left V 6 bases short and J 4 bases short, with 7 bases between. Germline values: CDR1 MNHEY, CDR2 SVGAGI. The CDR3 spells CASSQDYNEQFF. CDR3 DNA: TGTGCCAGCAGCCAGGATTACAATGAGCAGTTCTTC.

The rearrangement joins TRBV4-1 to TRBJ2-3, with D possibly being TRBD2 (7 bases). Deletions cut 3 bases from V and 5 bases from J, with 15 bases between. This CDR3 contains 15 residues. Germline CDR1 is MGHRA and CDR2 is YSYEKL. CDR3 DNA sequence: TGCGCCAGCAGCCACCCCAGGGGAGGGGGAGATACGCAGTATTTT. It yields the protein CASSHPRGGGDTQYF.

The chain employs TRBV7-9 and TRBJ1-1, with 7 bases identical to TRBD1. Germline V CDR1 and CDR2: SEHNR, FQNEAQ (reference sequence). The CDR3 runs 12 residues. After removal of 3 bases from V and 11 bases from J, the junction contained 6 bases not matched to a gene. Written as DNA, the CDR3 is TGTGCCAGCAGCTTTCAGGGGGGTTTGGCTTTCTTT. It specifies CASSFQGGLAFF.

The chain recombines TRBV30 with TRBJ1-1; 9 bases are a match to TRBD1. The germline gives CDR1 GTSNPN, CDR2 SVGIG (reference sequence). The length of the CDR3 is 13 residues. The trim removed 3 bases at V and 5 bases at J, leaving 4 bases unmatched. In nucleotides, the CDR3 is TGTGCCTGGAGGGGACAGGGAAATACTGAAGCTTTCTTT. Residues: CAWRGQGNTEAFF.

This clonotype has just a few counts. This chain uses TRBV19 with TRBJ2-7, with D possibly TRBD2 on 5 matching bases. This CDR3 spans 14 amino acids. Per germline, CDR1 LNHDA and CDR2 SQIVND (reference sequence). Trimming took 2 bases from V and 0 from J, leaving 8 bases between them. The CDR3 DNA follows: TGTGCCAGTAGTATATCCCGGGACTCCTACGAGCAGTACTTC. This gives the protein CASSISRDSYEQYF.

This clonotype was detected a few times. The CDR3 loop reads CASSFRGHGYTF. In DNA form, the CDR3 reads TGTGCCAGCAGTTTCAGGGGGCACGGCTACACCTTC. The rearrangement uses TRBV12-3 or TRBV12-4 and TRBJ1-2, with 8 bases aligning to TRBD1. The CDR3 sequence is 12 residues long. V gave up 3 bases and J gave up 8 bases; unmatched junction bases: 2.

This clonotype was detected only a few times. The chain combines TRBV29-1 with TRBJ2-5, with 12 bases aligning to TRBD2. This CDR3 is 15 amino acids long. The germline CDR1 and CDR2 sequences are SQVTM and ANQGSEA. The V segment lost 4 bases and the J segment 7 bases; nucleotides outside the gene matches: 10. The CDR3 loop reads CSVGETSGGLGTQYF. As DNA, the CDR3 is TGCAGCGTTGGGGAGACTAGCGGGGGCCTGGGGACCCAGTACTTC.

The chain carries TRBV29-1 and TRBJ2-1; D uncertain. The V and J ends lost 7 bases and 3 bases respectively, with 16 bases between them. Germline V gene lookup returns CDR1 SQVTM and CDR2 ANQGSEA. The CDR3 loop spans 14 amino acids. CDR3 residues: CSAAWESFYNEQFF. CDR3 DNA: TGCAGCGCCGCTTGGGAATCTTTCTACAATGAGCAGTTCTTC.

The chain recombines TRBV20-1 with TRBJ2-1, with D perhaps assigned TRBD1 or TRBD2 (5 bases each). This CDR3 comprises 16 residues. Germline lookup yields CDR1 DFQATT and CDR2 SNEGSKA (reference sequence). Trimming removed 2 bases at V and 8 bases at J, with 22 bases between. CDR3 region: CSARRATRGVVDEQFF. The DNA for the CDR3 is TGCAGTGCTAGACGGGCAACCAGAGGGGTTGTTGATGAGCAGTTCTTC.

This clonotype was picked up a small number of times. V is TRBV7-9 and J is TRBJ2-3, with a weak D call TRBD2 (6 bases). Germline loops: CDR1 SEHNR, CDR2 FQNEAQ (reference sequence). CDR3 length equals 15 residues. Trimming shortened V by 6 bases and J by 1 base, and 14 bases separated the two germline ends. CDR3 sequence: CASSRGLLGTDTQYF. CDR3 sequence (DNA): TGTGCCAGCAGTCGGGGACTCCTGGGCACAGATACGCAGTATTTT.

V usage is TRBV6-2 or TRBV6-3 and J usage is TRBJ2-3, with TRBD2 matching 12 bases. The CDR3 runs 18 residues. The V segment lost 3 bases and the J segment 5 bases; nucleotides outside the gene matches: 12. Germline CDR1 MNHEY, CDR2 SVGEGT. The chain's CDR3 is CASSYSGLTSGSRDTQYF. The CDR3 nucleotides are TGTGCCAGCAGTTATAGCGGTCTGACTAGCGGGAGTAGAGATACGCAGTATTTT.

V is TRBV29-1 and J is TRBJ1-2, with D uncertain. Trimming pared 4 bases from V and 0 bases from J, leaving 6 bases between. The CDR3 covers 12 residues. Germline loops: CDR1 SQVTM, CDR2 ANQGSEA. CDR3 sequence reads: CSVVVANYGYTF. The CDR3 DNA is TGCAGCGTTGTGGTTGCTAACTATGGCTACACCTTC.

This sequence joins TRBV5-1 and TRBJ2-1; perhaps TRBD1 as D (5 bases). The CDR3 loop spans 13 amino acids. Trimming took off 4 bases at V and 10 bases at J, with 15 bases between the two ends. Germline values: CDR1 SGHRS, CDR2 YFSETQ. The CDR3 coding sequence is TGCGCCAGCAGCGTAAACAGGCAAAAAGAGCAGTTCTTC. Protein product: CASSVNRQKEQFF.

The rearrangement joins TRBV24-1 to TRBJ1-5, with D possibly TRBD1 on 5 matching bases. V lost 6 bases and J lost 1, with 15 bases in between. Germline values: CDR1 KGHDR, CDR2 SFDVKD. CDR3 length: 16 amino acids. The CDR3 here is CATSPGQGASNQPQHF. The CDR3 nucleotides are TGTGCCACCAGTCCGGGTCAGGGTGCCAGCAATCAGCCCCAGCATTTT.

This clonotype was seen more than once but under ten times. The chain is built from TRBV6-5 and TRBJ2-6, with 11 nucleotides matching TRBD1. The CDR3 loop spans 16 amino acids. Germline V CDR1 and CDR2: MNHEY, SVGAGI. After removal of 4 bases from V and 3 bases from J, the junction contained 2 bases not matched to a gene. The CDR3, as DNA: TGTGCCAGCAGTTGGACAGGGGGCAGTGGGGCCAACGTCCTGACTTTC. Amino acid sequence: CASSWTGGSGANVLTF.